This T cell receptor beta chain comes out of a study of CD8 T cells in ankylosing spondylitis. This clonotype was seen a few times. Its target is unknown. The germline V gene encodes CDR1 SGHRS and CDR2 YFSETQ. The ends were cut back, 3 bases at V and 1 base at J, with 10 bases in the middle. The CDR3 has 14 amino acids. Each TCR beta library was made by quantitative 5'-RACE that incorporated molecular barcodes. One entry per CDR3 protein, called by TCRdb with MiXCR from the 5' RACE reads. The sample records roughly 350,000 distinct CDR3 sequences, 8% being singletons. Study-wide findings and caveats: There was reportedly significant enrichment of clones that were disease-linked in matched ankylosing spondylitis synovial fluid. A motif in TCR beta, a set of under ten highly homologous variants, appeared characteristic of ankylosing spondylitis blood.

The chain combines TRBV5-1 with TRBJ2-5; possibly TRBD2 for D (5 bases). The receptor was isolated from a male donor with ankylosing spondylitis. Sequenced material: blood, either unsorted or a sorted T cell fraction (not recorded which). CDR3 residues: CASSWRTAQETQYF. The CDR3 bases are TGCGCCAGCAGCTGGAGGACGGCCCAAGAGACCCAGTACTTC.